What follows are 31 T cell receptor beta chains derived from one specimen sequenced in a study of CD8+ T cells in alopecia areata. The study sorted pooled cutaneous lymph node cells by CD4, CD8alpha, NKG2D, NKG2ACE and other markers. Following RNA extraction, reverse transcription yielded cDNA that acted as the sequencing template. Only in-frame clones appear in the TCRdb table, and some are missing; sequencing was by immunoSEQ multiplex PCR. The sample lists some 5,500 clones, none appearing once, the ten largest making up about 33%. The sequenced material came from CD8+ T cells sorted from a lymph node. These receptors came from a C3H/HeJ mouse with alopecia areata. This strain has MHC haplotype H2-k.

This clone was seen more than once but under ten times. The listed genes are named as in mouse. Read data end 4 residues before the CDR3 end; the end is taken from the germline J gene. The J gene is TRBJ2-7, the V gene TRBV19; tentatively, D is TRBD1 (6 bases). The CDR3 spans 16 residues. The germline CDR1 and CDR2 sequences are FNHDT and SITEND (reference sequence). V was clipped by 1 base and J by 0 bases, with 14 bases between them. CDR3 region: CASSIIPGATSYEQYF. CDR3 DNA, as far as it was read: TGTGCCAGCAGTATAATCCCAGGGGCCACCTCCTAT.

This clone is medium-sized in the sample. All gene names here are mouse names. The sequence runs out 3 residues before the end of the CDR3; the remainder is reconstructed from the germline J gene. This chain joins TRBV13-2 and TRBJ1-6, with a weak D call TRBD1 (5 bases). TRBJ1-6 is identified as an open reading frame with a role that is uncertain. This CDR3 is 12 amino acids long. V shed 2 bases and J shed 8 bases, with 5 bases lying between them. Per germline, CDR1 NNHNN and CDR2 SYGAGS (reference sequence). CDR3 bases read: TGTGCCAGCGGTGACAGGGATTCGCCC. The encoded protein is CASGDRDSP. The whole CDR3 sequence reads CASGDRDSPLYF.

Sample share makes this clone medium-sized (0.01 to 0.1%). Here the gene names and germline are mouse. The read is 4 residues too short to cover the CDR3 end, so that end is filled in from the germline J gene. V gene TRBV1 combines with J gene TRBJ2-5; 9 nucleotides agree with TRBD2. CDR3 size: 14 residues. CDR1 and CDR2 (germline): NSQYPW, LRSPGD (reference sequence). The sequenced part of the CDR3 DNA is TGCACCTGCAGTGCAAGGACTGGGGATGAC. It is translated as CTCSARTGDD. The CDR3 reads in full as CTCSARTGDDTQYF.

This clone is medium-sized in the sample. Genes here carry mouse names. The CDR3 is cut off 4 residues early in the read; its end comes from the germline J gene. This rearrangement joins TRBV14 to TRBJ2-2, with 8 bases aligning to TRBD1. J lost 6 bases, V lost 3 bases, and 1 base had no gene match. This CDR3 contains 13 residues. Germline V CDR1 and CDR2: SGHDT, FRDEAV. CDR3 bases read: TGTGCCAGCAGTTCAGGGGGCGCCGGG. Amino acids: CASSSGGAG. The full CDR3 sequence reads CASSSGGAGQLYF.

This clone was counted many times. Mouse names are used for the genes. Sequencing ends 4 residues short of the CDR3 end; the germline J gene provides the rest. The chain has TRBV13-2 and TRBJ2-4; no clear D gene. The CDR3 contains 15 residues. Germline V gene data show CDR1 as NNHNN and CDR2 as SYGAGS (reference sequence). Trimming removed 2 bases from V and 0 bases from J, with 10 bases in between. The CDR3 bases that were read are TGTGCCAGCGGTGACGAGGGTTCTAGTCAAAAC. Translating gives CASGDEGSSQN. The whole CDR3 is CASGDEGSSQNTLYF.

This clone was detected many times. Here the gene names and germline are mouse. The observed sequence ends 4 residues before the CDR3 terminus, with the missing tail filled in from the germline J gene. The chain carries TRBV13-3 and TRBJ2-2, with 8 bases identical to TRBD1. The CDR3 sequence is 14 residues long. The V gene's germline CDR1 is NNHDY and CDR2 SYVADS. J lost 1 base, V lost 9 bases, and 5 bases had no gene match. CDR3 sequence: CANSGGLNTGQLYF. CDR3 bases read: TGTGCCAACTCAGGGGGCTTAAACACCGGG.

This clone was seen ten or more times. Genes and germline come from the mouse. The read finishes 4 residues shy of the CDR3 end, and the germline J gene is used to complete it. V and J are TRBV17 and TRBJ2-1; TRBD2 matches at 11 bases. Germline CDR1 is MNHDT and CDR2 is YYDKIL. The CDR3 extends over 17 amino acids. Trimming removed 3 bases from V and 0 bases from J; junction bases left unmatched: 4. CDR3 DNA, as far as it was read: TGTGCTAGCAGTAGGACTGGGGGGGTTTATAACTATGCT. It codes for CASSRTGGVYNYA. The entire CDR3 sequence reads CASSRTGGVYNYAEQFF.

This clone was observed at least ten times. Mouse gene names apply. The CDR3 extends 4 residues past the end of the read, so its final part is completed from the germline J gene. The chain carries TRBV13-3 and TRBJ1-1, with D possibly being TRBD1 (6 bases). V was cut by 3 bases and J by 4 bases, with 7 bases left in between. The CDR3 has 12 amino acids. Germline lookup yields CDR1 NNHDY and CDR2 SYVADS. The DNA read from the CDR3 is TGTGCCAGCAGTGGGACAGTCACA. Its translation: CASSGTVT. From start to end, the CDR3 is CASSGTVTEVFF.

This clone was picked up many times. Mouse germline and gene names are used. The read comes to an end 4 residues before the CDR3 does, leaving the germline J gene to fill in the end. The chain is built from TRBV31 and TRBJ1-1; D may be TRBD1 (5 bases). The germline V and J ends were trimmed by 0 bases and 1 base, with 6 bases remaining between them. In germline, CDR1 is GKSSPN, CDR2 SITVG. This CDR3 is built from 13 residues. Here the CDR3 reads CAWSLGQNTEVFF. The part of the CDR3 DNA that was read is TGTGCCTGGAGTCTAGGACAAAACACA.

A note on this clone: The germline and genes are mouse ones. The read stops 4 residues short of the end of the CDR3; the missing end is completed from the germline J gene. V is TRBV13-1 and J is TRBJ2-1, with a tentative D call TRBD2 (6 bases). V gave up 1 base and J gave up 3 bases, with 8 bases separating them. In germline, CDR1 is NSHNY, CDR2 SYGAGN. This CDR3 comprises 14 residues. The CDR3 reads CASSDLGVYAEQFF. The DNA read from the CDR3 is TGTGCCAGCAGTGATTTGGGGGTCTATGCT.

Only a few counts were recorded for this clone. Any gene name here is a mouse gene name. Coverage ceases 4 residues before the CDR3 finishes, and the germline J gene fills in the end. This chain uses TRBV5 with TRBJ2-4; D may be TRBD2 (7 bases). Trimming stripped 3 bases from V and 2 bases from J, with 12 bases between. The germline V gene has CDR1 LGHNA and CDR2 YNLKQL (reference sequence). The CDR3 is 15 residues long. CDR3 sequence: CASSQGLGAQNTLYF. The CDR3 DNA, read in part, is TGTGCCAGCAGCCAGGGCCTGGGGGCTCAAAAC.

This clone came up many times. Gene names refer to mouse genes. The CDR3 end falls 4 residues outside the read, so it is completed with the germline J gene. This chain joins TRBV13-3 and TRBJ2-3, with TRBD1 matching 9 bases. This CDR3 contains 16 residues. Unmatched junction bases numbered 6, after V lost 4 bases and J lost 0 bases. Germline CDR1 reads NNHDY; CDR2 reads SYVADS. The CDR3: CASSLGQGTSAETLYF. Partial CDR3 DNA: TGTGCCAGCAGTCTGGGACAGGGAACAAGTGCAGAA.

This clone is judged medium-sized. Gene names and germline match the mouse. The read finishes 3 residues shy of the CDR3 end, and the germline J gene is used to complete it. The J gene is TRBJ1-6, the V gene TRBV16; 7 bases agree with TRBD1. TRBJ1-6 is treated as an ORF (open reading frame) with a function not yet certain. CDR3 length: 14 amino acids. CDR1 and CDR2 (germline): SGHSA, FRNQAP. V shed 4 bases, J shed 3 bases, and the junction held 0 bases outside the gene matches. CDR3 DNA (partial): TGTGCAAGCAGCTCAGGGGGCTATAATTCGCCC. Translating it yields CASSSGGYNSP. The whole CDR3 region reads CASSSGGYNSPLYF.

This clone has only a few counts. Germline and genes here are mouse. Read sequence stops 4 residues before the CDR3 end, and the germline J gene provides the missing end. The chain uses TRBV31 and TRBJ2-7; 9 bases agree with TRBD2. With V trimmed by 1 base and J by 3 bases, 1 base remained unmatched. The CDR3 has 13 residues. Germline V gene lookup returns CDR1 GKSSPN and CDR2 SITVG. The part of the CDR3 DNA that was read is TGTGCCTGGAGTCCTGGGGGGGACTAT. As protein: CAWSPGGDY. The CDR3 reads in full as CAWSPGGDYEQYF. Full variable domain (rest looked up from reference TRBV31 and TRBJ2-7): AQTIHQWPVAEIKAVGSPLSLGCTIKGKSSPNLYWYWQATGGTLQQLFYSITVGQVESVVQLNLSASRPKDDQFILSTEKLLLSHSGFYLCAWSPGGDYEQYFGPGTRLTVL.

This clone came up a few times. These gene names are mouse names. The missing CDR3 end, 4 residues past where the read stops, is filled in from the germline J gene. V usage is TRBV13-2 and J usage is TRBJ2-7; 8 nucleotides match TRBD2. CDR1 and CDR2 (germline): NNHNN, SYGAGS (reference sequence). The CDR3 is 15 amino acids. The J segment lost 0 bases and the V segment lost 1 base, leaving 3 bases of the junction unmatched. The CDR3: CASGDWGGVSYEQYF. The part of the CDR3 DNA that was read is TGTGCCAGCGGTGATTGGGGGGGGGTCTCCTAT.

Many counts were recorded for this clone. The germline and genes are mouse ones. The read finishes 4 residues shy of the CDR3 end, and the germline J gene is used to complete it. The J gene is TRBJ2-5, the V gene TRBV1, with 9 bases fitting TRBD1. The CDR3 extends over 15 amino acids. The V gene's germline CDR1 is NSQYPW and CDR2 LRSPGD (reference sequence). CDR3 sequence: CTCSAPGQGKDTQYF. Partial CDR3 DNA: TGCACCTGCAGTGCGCCGGGACAGGGAAAAGAC.

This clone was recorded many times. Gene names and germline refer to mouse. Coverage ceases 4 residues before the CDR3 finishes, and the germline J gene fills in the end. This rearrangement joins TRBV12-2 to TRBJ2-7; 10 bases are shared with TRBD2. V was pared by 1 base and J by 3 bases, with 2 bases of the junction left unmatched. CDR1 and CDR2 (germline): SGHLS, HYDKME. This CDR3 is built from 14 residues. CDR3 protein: CASSLGLGLYEQYF. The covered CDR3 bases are TGTGCCAGCTCTCTGGGACTGGGGCTCTAT.

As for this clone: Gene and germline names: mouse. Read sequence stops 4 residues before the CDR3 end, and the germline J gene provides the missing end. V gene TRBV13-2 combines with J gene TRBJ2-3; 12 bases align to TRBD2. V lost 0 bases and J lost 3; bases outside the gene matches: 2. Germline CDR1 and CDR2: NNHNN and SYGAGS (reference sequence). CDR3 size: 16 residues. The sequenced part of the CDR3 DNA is TGTGCCAGCGGTGATGGACTGGGGGGGCGCGCAGAA. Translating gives CASGDGLGGRAE. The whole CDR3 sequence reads CASGDGLGGRAETLYF.

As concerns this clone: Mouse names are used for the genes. The CDR3 here is CTCSSTGGNYAEQFF. The part of the CDR3 DNA that was read is TGCACCTGCAGTTCGACTGGGGGGAACTATGCT. The rearrangement links TRBV1 to TRBJ2-1; 10 nucleotides align to TRBD2. The read falls 4 residues short of the CDR3 end, and the missing part is taken from the germline J gene. CDR3 size: 15 residues. CDR1 is NSQYPW, CDR2 LRSPGD, per germline (reference sequence). J lost 1 base, V lost 5 bases, and 2 bases had no gene match.

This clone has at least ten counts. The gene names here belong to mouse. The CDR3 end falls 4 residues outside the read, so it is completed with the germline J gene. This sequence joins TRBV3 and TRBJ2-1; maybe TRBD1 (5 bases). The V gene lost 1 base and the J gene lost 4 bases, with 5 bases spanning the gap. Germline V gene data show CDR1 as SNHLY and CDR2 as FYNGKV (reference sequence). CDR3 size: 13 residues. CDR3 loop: CASSLGTYAEQFF. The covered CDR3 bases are TGTGCCAGCAGCTTAGGGACATATGCT.

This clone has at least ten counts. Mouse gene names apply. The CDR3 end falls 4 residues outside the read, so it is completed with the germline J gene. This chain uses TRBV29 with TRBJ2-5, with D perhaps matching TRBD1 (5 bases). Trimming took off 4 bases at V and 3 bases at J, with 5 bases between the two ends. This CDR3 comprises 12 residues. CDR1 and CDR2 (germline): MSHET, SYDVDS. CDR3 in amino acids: CASSWTQDTQYF. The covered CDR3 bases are TGTGCTAGCAGTTGGACACAAGAC.

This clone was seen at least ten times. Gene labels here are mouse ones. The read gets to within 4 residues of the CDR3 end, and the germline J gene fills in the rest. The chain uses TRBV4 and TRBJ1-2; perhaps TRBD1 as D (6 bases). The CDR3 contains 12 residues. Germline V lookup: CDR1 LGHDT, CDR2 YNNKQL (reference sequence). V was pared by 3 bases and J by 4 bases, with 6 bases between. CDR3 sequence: CASSYRGSDYTF. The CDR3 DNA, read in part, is TGTGCCAGCAGCTACAGGGGCTCC.

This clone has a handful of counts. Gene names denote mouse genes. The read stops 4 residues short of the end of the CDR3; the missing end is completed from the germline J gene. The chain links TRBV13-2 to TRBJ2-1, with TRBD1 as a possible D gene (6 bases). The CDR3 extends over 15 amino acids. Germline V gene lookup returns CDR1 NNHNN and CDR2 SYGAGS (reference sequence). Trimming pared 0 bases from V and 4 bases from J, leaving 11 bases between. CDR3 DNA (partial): TGTGCCAGCGGTGATGCAATGGACAGTTATGCT. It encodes CASGDAMDSYA. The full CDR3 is CASGDAMDSYAEQFF.

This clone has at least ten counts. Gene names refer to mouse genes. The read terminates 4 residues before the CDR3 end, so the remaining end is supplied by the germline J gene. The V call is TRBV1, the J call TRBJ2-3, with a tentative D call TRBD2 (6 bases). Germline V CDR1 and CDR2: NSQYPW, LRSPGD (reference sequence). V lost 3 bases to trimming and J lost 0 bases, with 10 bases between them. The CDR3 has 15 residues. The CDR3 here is CTCSAAGTSAETLYF. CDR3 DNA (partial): TGCACCTGCAGTGCCGCCGGGACTAGTGCAGAA.

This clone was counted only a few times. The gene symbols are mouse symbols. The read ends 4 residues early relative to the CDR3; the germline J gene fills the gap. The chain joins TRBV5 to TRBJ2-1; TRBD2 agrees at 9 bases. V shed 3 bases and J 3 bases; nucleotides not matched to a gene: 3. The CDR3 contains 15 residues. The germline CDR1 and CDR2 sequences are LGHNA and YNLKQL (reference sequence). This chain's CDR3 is CASSHTGGLYAEQFF. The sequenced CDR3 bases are TGTGCCAGCAGCCATACTGGGGGGCTCTATGCT.

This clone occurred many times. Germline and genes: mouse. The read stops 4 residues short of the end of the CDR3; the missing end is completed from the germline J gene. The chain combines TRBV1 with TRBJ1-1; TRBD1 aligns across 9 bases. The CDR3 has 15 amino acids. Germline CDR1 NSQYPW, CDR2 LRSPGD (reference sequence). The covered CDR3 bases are TGCACCTGCAGTGCCGGGACAGGGAAGAGGACA. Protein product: CTCSAGTGKRT. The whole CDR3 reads CTCSAGTGKRTEVFF.

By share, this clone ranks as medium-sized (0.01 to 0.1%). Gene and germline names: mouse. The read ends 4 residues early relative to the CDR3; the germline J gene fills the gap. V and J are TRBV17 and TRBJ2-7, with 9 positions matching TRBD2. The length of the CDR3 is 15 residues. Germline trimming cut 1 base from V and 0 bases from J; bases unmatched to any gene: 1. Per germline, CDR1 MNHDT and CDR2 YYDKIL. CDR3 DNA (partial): TGTGCTAGCAGTAGAGGGGACTGGGCCTCCTAT. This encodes CASSRGDWASY. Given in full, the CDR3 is CASSRGDWASYEQYF.

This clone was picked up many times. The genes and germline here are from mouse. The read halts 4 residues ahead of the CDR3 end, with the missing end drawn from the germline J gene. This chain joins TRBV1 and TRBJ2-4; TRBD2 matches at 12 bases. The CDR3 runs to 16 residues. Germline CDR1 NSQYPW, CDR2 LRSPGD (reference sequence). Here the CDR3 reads CTCSAGDWGVKNTLYF. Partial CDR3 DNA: TGCACCTGCAGTGCAGGGGACTGGGGGGTCAAAAAC.

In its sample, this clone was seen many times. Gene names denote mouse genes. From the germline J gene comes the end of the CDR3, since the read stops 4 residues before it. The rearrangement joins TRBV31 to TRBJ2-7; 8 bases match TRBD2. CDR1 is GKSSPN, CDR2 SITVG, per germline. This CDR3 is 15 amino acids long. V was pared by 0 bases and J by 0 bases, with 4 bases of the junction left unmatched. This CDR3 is CAWSLLGGSSYEQYF. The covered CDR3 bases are TGTGCCTGGAGTCTATTGGGGGGGAGCTCCTAT.

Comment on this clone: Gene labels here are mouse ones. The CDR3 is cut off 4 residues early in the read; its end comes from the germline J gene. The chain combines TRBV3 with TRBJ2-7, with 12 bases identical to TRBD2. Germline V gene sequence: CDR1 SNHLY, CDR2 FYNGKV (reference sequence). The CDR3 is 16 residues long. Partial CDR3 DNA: TGTGCCAGCAGCTTAGCGACTGGGGGGGCCTTAGAT. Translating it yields CASSLATGGALD. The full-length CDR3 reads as CASSLATGGALDEQYF.

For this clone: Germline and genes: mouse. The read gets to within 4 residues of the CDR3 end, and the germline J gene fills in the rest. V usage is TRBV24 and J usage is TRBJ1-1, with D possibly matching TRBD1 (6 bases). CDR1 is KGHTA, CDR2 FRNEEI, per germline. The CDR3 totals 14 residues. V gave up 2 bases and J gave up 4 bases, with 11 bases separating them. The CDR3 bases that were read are TGTGCCAGCAGTCTGACAGGGCCGGGCACA. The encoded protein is CASSLTGPGT. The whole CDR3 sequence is CASSLTGPGTEVFF.